The source of this T cell receptor (beta chain) is a study of read filtering for tumor transcriptome and immune sequencing (dated by TCRdb to about 2020). Looking at the study overall: Of the patients in the cohort, around 18 were male and over 11 were female, and their mean age was 65.9 years, with a range of about 40 to 85. One of the main goals was to work out a read-filtering strategy for immune repertoire data, in particular whether clonotypes backed by only a single read should be removed. TCR-region mapped reads per sample ranged from about 3.5 to 10.27 million with IR-seq versus only about 75 to 1,400 with RNA-seq. By revised international staging, eight or nine patients were R-ISS I, over 15 were R-ISS II and about seven were R-ISS III. The study compared TCR repertoires from targeted immune repertoire sequencing and bulk whole-transcriptome sequencing run on the same bone marrow samples. Whole-transcriptome libraries were prepared with the TruSeq RNA Access Library Prep Kit after DNase treatment. Beyond this particular receptor, the publication reports: The sorted CD138-negative fraction was not purified T cells but a mixed bone marrow immune population. Single-read clonotypes made up about 82% of clonotypes but only 3% to 4% of total reads in IR-seq, compared with more than 65% of clonotypes and 40% to 55% of reads in RNA-seq. Compared with RNA-seq, IR-seq captured clonotypes at much higher depth and more reliably, and a smaller IR-seq throughput was enough to identify most shared clonotypes. When single-read clonotypes were removed, the proportions of shared clonotypes in IR-seq and RNA-seq correlated more strongly.

A remark on this clonotype: The antigen it recognizes is unknown. Base qualities are not recorded, but no much larger clone differs from it by a single base.

The CDR3 contains 16 residues, cysteine and phenylalanine counted. Only CDR3 DNA remains: 48 bases, in frame from the first base. Based on the germline V gene, the CDR1 and CDR2 sequences are LGHNA and YSLEER. Compared with germline, V lacks 1 base and J lacks 8 bases; bases without a gene match: 9. Starting from 400 ng RNA, TCR libraries were constructed with the Immunoverse kit using molecular barcoded adaptors that cover the alpha/delta and beta/gamma chains. TCR library preparation used the same RNA that was used for transcriptome sequencing. Sequencing of TCR libraries was carried out on an Illumina HiSeq 4000 with 2 x 150 cycles. The published analysis was carried out like this. Using MiXCR, which included quality filtering and error correction, TCR reads were aligned to human V, D, J and C references and then assembled into CDR3 clonotypes. Clonotype counts and gene usage diversity were analyzed with the tcR package in R. Raw mapping reads were checked after the RNA-seq reads had been mapped by STAR aligner version 2.5.3a onto the human GRCh37 genome. IR-seq fastq files were randomly downsampled with Seqtk 1.3 to test the effect of sequencing depth on detected clonotypes. TCRdb applied fastp at Q25 and MiXCR to the public reads, then kept only in-frame beta chains. Here each entry gathers all rows of one CDR3 protein and keeps the most common genes and DNA. These V and J calls derive from TCRdb rather than the authors' analysis. The table for this sample lists about 47,000 distinct CDR3 sequences; 9.5% to 15% of them were counted only once. Clones ranked in the top ten supply roughly 15% of the sample.

Bone marrow was sampled from every patient at the time of active disease. Isolation of bone marrow mononuclear cells was performed by Ficoll-Hypaque density gradient centrifugation. To remove myeloma plasma cells, the cells were labeled with CD138 magnetic microbeads on a MACS separator, and CD138-negative cells were then collected by negative selection. Flow cytometry with CD138 antibodies on an Attune NxT was used to check how pure the isolated cells were. TRIzol reagent was used to extract total RNA, and a NanoDrop spectrophotometer was used to quantify the extracted RNA. Paired RNA-seq and IR-seq were performed on each patient's CD138-negative bone marrow sample.

The chain is encoded by TRBV4-3 joined to TRBJ2-1, with 9 junctional bases fitting TRBD1. The specimen was a population of CD138-negative cells sorted from bone marrow. Explained via the paper, the cell subset or site label denotes: bone marrow mononuclear cells depleted of CD138+ plasma/myeloma cells by negative magnetic selection. This TCR came from a donor at least 40 years old with multiple myeloma. CDR3 region: CASSQAGTGSEDEQFF. The DNA is as follows: TGCGCCAGCAGCCAAGCCGGGACAGGGTCTGAGGATGAGCAGTTCTTC.